This record looks at one TCR beta chain sequence and its context. This sample was taken from a study of blood T cell repertoires in COVID-19. Study-level background: COVID-19 samples, acute and convalescent, were from the United States, Italy and Spain.

This CDR3 region has 14 residues. CDR1 and CDR2 from the germline V gene are SGHNT and YYREEE (reference sequence). V shed 4 bases, J shed 0 bases, and the junction held 4 bases outside the gene matches. In the study's own analysis: Cell counts per sample came from amplifying reference gene primers. The data were produced by immunoSEQ multiplex PCR, yet TCRdb's version contains in-frame clones alone and is incomplete. V, J and clone size were drawn from that table, and D and trimming were deduced from the DNA. The profile covers about 100,000 clones, with 87% appearing a single time and about 7.4% taken by the ten largest.

The sequence was collected from a man aged 25 to 40 in a cohort sampled during active COVID-19. This chain connects TRBV5-4 to TRBJ2-7, with 7 bases that match TRBD1. The material sequenced was peripheral blood. CDR3 sequence: CASSLGTASYEQYF. The CDR3 coding sequence is TGTGCCAGCAGCCTTGGGACAGCCTCCTACGAGCAGTACTTC.